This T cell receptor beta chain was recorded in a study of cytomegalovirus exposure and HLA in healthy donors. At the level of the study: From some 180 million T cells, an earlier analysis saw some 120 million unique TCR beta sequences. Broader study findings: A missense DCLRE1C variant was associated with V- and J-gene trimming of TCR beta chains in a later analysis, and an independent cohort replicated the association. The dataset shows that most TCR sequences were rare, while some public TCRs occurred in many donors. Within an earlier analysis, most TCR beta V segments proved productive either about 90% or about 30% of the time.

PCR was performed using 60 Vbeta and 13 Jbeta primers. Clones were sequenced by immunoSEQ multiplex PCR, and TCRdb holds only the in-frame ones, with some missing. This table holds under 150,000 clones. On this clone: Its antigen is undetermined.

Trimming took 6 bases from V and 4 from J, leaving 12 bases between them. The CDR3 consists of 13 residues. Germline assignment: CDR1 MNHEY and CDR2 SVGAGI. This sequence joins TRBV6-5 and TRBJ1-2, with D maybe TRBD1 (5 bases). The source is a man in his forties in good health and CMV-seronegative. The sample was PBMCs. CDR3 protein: CASSYRDFYGYTF. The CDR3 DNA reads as TGTGCCAGCAGCTACCGGGACTTCTATGGCTACACCTTC.